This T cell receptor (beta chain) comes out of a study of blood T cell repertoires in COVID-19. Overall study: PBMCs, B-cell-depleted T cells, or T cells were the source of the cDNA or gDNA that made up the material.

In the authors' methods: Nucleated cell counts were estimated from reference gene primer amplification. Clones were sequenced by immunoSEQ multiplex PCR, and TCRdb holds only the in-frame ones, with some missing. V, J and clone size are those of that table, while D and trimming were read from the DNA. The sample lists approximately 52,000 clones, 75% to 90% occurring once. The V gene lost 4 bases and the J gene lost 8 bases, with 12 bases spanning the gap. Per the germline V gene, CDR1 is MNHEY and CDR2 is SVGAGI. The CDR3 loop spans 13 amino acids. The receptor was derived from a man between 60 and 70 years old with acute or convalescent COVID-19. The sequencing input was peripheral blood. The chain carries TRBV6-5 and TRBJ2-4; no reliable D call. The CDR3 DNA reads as TGTGCCAGCAGTTTCCCCGCGTCCCACATTCAGTACTTC. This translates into CASSFPASHIQYF.